This entry features one T cell receptor (beta chain) sequence. Its antigen is as yet unknown. Germline loops: CDR1 ENHRY, CDR2 SYGVKD. The CDR3 totals 18 residues. Trimming took 0 bases from V and 0 from J, leaving 14 bases between them. The source of the sample is a study of cytomegalovirus exposure and HLA in healthy donors. On the study more broadly: Membership in the Caucasian-associated ancestry cluster was found for around 81% of roughly 360 genotyped donors. Study conclusions and caveats: Owing to their indistinguishability, certain V segments, notably TRBV6-2 and TRBV6-3, were excluded. An ancestry cluster, one associated with Asian ancestry, reportedly showed fewer N-insertions than the approximately 670-donor mean in a later analysis. Presence/absence comparisons presumed near-even sequencing depth among donors.

13 Jbeta primers and 60 Vbeta primers were used for the PCR. Repertoires were generated with immunoSEQ multiplex PCR, while TCRdb's copy carries only in-frame clones and drops some. The data show 100,000 to 120,000 clones, about 16% seen once. The TCR was taken from a female donor in good health and CMV-seronegative. Sequenced: PBMCs. V gene TRBV10-3 combines with J gene TRBJ1-4; D perhaps matches TRBD1 (5 bases). Here the CDR3 DNA reads TGTGCCATCAGTGAGTCAAATGGGAGGGGTGCAACTAATGAAAAACTGTTTTTT. Translating it yields CAISESNGRGATNEKLFF.